This entry is about one TCR beta chain. This sample is part of a study of shared clonotypes between healthy human individuals. The CDR3 has 14 residues. With 3 bases removed from V and 13 bases from J, the gap between germline ends came to 21 bases. The germline CDR1 and CDR2 sequences are KGHSH and LQKENI. The table came from immunoSEQ multiplex PCR; TCRdb's copy has only in-frame clones and leaves some out. This repertoire shows over 1.5 million clones, around 98% found once; its top ten account for approximately 0.44%. Into CD45RA+ naive and CD45RA-negative memory subsets, the CD4+ cells were split.

The chain couples TRBV18 to TRBJ1-2, with D hard to call. Sequencing was performed on naive CD4+ T cells sorted from blood. As for subset: CD45RA+ positively selected. The sequence derives from a man aged 30-40 years in good health. CDR3 residues: CASSPEAAPGPITF. The CDR3 bases are TGTGCCAGCTCACCGGAGGCCGCTCCGGGCCCGATCACCTTC.